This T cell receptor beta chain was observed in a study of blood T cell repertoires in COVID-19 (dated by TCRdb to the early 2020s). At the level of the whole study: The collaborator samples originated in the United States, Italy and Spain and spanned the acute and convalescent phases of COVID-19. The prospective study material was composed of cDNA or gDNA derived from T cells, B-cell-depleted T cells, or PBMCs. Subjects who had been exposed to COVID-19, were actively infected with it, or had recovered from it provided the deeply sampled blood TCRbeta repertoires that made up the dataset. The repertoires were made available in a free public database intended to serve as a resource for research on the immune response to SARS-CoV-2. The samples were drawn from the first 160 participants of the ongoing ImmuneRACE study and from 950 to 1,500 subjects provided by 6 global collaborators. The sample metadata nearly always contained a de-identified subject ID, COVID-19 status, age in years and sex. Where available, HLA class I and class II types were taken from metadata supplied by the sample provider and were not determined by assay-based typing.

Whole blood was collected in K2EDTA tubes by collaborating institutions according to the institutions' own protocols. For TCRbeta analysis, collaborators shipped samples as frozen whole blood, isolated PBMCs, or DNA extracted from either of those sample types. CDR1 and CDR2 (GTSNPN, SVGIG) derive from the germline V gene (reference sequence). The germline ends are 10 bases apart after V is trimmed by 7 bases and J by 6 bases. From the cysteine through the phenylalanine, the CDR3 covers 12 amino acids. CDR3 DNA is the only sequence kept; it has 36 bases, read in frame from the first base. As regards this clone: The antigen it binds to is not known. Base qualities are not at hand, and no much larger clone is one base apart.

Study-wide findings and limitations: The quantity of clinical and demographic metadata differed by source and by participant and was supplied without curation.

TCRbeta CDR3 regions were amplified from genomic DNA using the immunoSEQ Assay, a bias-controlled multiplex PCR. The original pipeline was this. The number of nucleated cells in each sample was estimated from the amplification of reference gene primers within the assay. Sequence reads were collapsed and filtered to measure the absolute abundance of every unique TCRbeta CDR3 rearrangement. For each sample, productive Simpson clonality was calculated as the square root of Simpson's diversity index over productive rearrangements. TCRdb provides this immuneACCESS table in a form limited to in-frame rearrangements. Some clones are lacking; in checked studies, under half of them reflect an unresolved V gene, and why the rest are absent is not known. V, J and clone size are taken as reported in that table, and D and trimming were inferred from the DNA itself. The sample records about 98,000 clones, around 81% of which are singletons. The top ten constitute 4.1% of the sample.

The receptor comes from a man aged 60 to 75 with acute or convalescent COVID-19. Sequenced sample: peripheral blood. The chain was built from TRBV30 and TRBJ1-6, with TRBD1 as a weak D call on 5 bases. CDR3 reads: CAFGHFNSPLHF. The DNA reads TGTGCCTTTGGACACTTTAATTCACCCCTCCACTTT.